The next 9 T cell receptor beta chains were all read from a single sample in a study of blood T cells in healthy people across ages (dated by TCRdb to about 2015). Libraries came from 5' RACE. Sequencing was carried out with an Illumina HiSeq 2500. A second 7 to 11 cycle PCR used a sample-barcoded 5' primer and a J-beta primer mix. TCRdb reran the public reads through fastp at Q25 and MiXCR, keeping productive beta chains. Rows are combined by CDR3 protein, so each entry shows the most common genes and DNA. In this sample the table shows over 1,500,000 distinct CDR3 sequences, around 48% of which occur a single time. The ten largest clonotypes hold around 2.1% of the sample. Material: blood. These receptors originate from a woman aged 40 to 55 in good health.

As concerns this clonotype: At one of its ends the junction is not consistent with the germline gene, which may arise from a read error. The chain has TRBV4-3 and TRBJ2-7; 12 bases are shared with TRBD2. The J call may be wrong; the DNA end is better matched by TRBJ2-5. Germline V gives CDR1 LGHNA, CDR2 YSLEER. The CDR3 has 16 amino acids. The CDR3 sequence is CAGSQGAGLAGKTQYF. In DNA form, the CDR3 reads TGCGCCGGCAGCCAAGGAGCAGGACTAGCGGGAAAGACCCAGTACTTC.

This clonotype was seen a handful of times. V is TRBV29-1 and J is TRBJ2-1; TRBD1 is a possible D gene (6 bases). This CDR3 is 15 amino acids long. Trimming shortened V by 3 bases and J by 6 bases, and 18 bases separated the two germline ends. Per germline, CDR1 SQVTM and CDR2 ANQGSEA. This chain's CDR3 is CSVELDRSFVNEQFF. The DNA of the CDR3 is TGCAGCGTTGAGTTAGACAGGTCTTTTGTCAATGAGCAGTTCTTC.

This clonotype was seen a handful of times. The chain joins TRBV7-9 to TRBJ2-7; 10 bases match TRBD1. This CDR3 comprises 17 residues. Trimming removed 5 bases from V and 4 bases from J; junction bases left unmatched: 14. Germline CDR1 and CDR2: SEHNR and FQNEAQ (reference sequence). CDR3: CASSPQTGGPLVYEQYF. The CDR3 bases are TGTGCCAGCAGCCCACAGACAGGGGGCCCCCTGGTTTACGAGCAGTACTTC.

The rearrangement links TRBV6-1 to TRBJ2-1; TRBD2 agrees at 10 bases. With V trimmed by 7 bases and J by 1 base, 13 bases remained unmatched. The CDR3 spans 18 residues. Germline V CDR1 and CDR2: MNHNS, SASEGT. CDR3: CASNIAGGLLLSYNEQFF. CDR3 nucleotides: TGTGCCAGCAACATAGCGGGGGGCCTACTTTTATCCTACAATGAGCAGTTCTTC.

The chain is built from TRBV10-1 and TRBJ1-2; no reliable D call. Between the trimmed V and J ends, which lost 3 bases and 4 bases, there was a span of 12 bases. Germline V lookup: CDR1 WNHNN, CDR2 SYGVQD (reference sequence). There are 14 residues in the CDR3. The CDR3 here is CASSDGFKGYGYTF. Here the CDR3 DNA reads TGCGCCAGCAGTGATGGCTTCAAGGGCTATGGCTACACCTTC.

Here the CDR3 reads CASSRSPTGFSRGYTF. The CDR3 bases are TGTGCCAGCAGCCGGAGCCCGACAGGATTCAGTAGAGGCTACACCTTC. The rearrangement links TRBV7-9 to TRBJ1-2, with a tentative D call TRBD1 (6 bases). There are 16 residues in the CDR3. Looked up from germline, CDR1 is SEHNR and CDR2 is FQNEAQ (reference sequence). V lost 5 bases and J lost 8, with 24 bases in between.

As concerns this clonotype: The germline gene is not matched at one end of the junction; a read error may be the cause. The gene calls are TRBV24-1 and TRBJ2-7, with no clear D. The closer fit of TRBJ2-4 to the DNA end suggests the J call may be wrong. Germline V CDR1 and CDR2: KGHDR, SFDVKD. The length of the CDR3 is 15 residues. For the CDR3, the DNA is TGTGTCACCAGTGATCCCCGACAACCCAAAAACATTCAGTACTTC. Encoded protein: CVTSDPRQPKNIQYF.

This clonotype was seen ten or more times. The gene calls are TRBV28 and TRBJ2-5, with 9 bases that match TRBD1. The germline V gene encodes CDR1 MDHEN and CDR2 SYDVKM. This CDR3 comprises 15 residues. V dropped 1 base and J dropped 2; count of bases not matched to a gene: 2. CDR3 residues: CASSLLGTGQETQYF. CDR3 DNA: TGTGCCAGCAGTTTATTGGGGACAGGGCAAGAGACCCAGTACTTC. Full variable domain (outside the CDR3, taken from reference TRBV28 and TRBJ2-5): DVKVTQSSRYLVKRTGEKVFLECVQDMDHENMFWYRQDPGLGLRLIYFSYDVKMKEKGDIPEGYSVSREKKERFSLILESASTNQTSMYLCASSLLGTGQETQYFGPGTRLLVL.

CDR3 protein: CASSYMAGRGYTF. Here the CDR3 DNA reads TGTGCCAGCAGTTACATGGCAGGGCGAGGCTACACCTTC. The rearrangement links TRBV6-5 to TRBJ1-2; D is perhaps TRBD1 (5 bases). CDR1 is MNHEY, CDR2 SVGAGI, per germline. V shed 2 bases and J shed 8 bases, with 12 bases lying between them. The CDR3 length is 13 residues.